The 17 T cell receptor beta chains given below trace back to one sample, sequenced in a study of OX40 agonist ivuxolimab in advanced cancers. Produced via immunoSEQ multiplex PCR; TCRdb's table is partial and in-frame only. Of approximately 35,000 clones listed, 80% to 85% were seen once; the top ten hold roughly 23%. The material sequenced was CD4+ or CD8+ T cells sorted from blood, taken in a trial of the OX40 agonist ivuxolimab. All receptors derive from an adult with an advanced solid tumor such as melanoma, head and neck, liver or kidney cancer.

This clone was counted only a few times. The chain links TRBV7-9 to TRBJ1-2; D is perhaps TRBD1 (5 bases). The CDR3 totals 15 residues. Germline V gives CDR1 SEHNR, CDR2 FQNEAQ (reference sequence). Trimming shortened V by 2 bases and J by 4 bases, and 14 bases separated the two germline ends. CDR3 sequence: CASSLLGNGGYGYTF. The CDR3 nucleotides are TGTGCCAGCAGCTTATTGGGGAATGGGGGCTATGGCTACACCTTC. The full variable domain, with the rest looked up from reference TRBV7-9 and TRBJ1-2, is DTGVSQNPRHKITKRGQNVTFRCDPISEHNRLYWYRQTLGQGPEFLTYFQNEAQLEKSRLLSDRFSAERPKGSFSTLEIQRTEQGDSAMYLCASSLLGNGGYGYTFGSGTRLTVV.

This clone appeared a single time. The CDR3 reads CASSIRDRARMGNQPQHF. The CDR3 bases are TGTGCCAGCAGCATTCGGGACAGGGCTAGGATGGGCAATCAGCCCCAGCATTTT. The gene calls are TRBV21-1 and TRBJ1-5; TRBD1, the D gene given by the table, was not confirmed from the DNA. TRBV21-1 is described as a pseudogene. This CDR3 spans 18 amino acids.

V usage is TRBV30 and J usage is TRBJ1-4; 12 bases line up with TRBD1. Germline V gene sequence: CDR1 GTSNPN, CDR2 SVGIG (reference sequence). This CDR3 spans 14 amino acids. J was trimmed by 8 bases and V by 6 bases; bases with no gene match: 7. CDR3 in DNA: TGTGCCTGCAGAACAGGGACAGGGGGCGAAAAACTGTTTTTT. Protein: CACRTGTGGEKLFF.

The rearrangement joins TRBV2 to TRBJ1-4; D not certain. The CDR3 totals 12 residues. Germline V gene data show CDR1 as SNHLY and CDR2 as FYNNEI. The V and J ends lost 1 base and 12 bases respectively, with 9 bases between them. CDR3 residues: CASSEGGRELFF. The CDR3 DNA reads TGTGCCAGCAGTGAAGGGGGTCGGGAACTGTTTTTT.

This clone was counted once. The chain recombines TRBV11-3 with TRBJ2-3, with no clear D. CDR3 length: 12 residues. Germline CDR1 is SGHNT and CDR2 is YENEEA. Trimming took 5 bases from V and 2 from J, leaving 5 bases between them. In nucleotides, the CDR3 is TGTGCCAGCAGCCAAAACACAGATACGCAGTATTTT. Translated, it gives CASSQNTDTQYF.

This clone was recorded once. The CDR3 region has the DNA TGCGCCAGCAGCTTTACCGGGACAGGGATTAACACTGAAGCTTTCTTT. It encodes CASSFTGTGINTEAFF. This sequence joins TRBV5-1 and TRBJ1-1, with TRBD1 identical over 9 bases. Trimming cost V 2 bases and J 2 bases; bases outside gene matches: 7. The CDR3 is made up of 16 amino acids. Germline CDR1 is SGHRS and CDR2 is YFSETQ.

The chain's CDR3 is CASSNRDRVFDEQFF. The DNA for the CDR3 is TGCGCCAGCAGCAACCGGGACAGGGTTTTCGATGAGCAGTTCTTC. The chain uses TRBV5-1 and TRBJ2-1, with 9 positions matching TRBD1. V shed 4 bases, J shed 8 bases, and the junction held 10 bases outside the gene matches. The V gene's germline CDR1 is SGHRS and CDR2 YFSETQ. The CDR3 spans 15 residues.

V gene TRBV7-2 combines with J gene TRBJ2-1; TRBD2 matches at 10 bases. The V segment lost 5 bases and the J segment 1 base; nucleotides outside the gene matches: 5. CDR1 and CDR2 (germline): SGHTA, FQGNSA. CDR3 length: 16 amino acids. The CDR3 spells CASSIRLAGSYNEQFF. In nucleotides, the CDR3 is TGTGCCAGCAGCATAAGACTAGCGGGTTCCTACAATGAGCAGTTCTTC.

The genes are TRBV21-1 and TRBJ1-2; the tabulated D call, TRBD1, remains unverified against the DNA. TRBV21-1 corresponds to a pseudogene. The CDR3 covers 11 residues. The CDR3 reads CALPRVGGYTF. CDR3 nucleotides: TGTGCCCTACCCAGGGTAGGAGGCTACACCTTC.

The chain is built from TRBV11-2 and TRBJ2-1; tentatively, D is TRBD1 (6 bases). CDR1 SGHAT and CDR2 FQNNGV come from the germline V gene. V gave up 7 bases and J gave up 0 bases, with 13 bases separating them. The CDR3 runs 15 residues. The CDR3 region is CASNPGQVSYNEQFF. The CDR3 DNA follows: TGTGCCAGCAACCCGGGACAAGTCTCCTACAATGAGCAGTTCTTC.

CDR3 sequence (DNA): TGTGCCAGCAGTTTATCTGGCAGTGGGGGCTACGAGCAGTACTTC. It yields the protein CASSLSGSGGYEQYF. The chain uses TRBV27 and TRBJ2-7; D may match TRBD1 or TRBD2 (5 bases each). Germline loops: CDR1 MNHEY, CDR2 SMNVEV (reference sequence). The CDR3 has 15 residues. V lost 0 bases and J 3 bases, leaving 12 bases between the germline ends.

This clone was observed a handful of times. The chain combines TRBV28 with TRBJ2-1; 12 bases are shared with TRBD2. V lost 5 bases to trimming and J lost 6 bases; unmatched junction nucleotides: 5. Germline V gene data show CDR1 as MDHEN and CDR2 as SYDVKM. This CDR3 is built from 15 residues. CDR3 nucleotide sequence: TGTGCCAGCAGTCTAGCGGGGGGGCCGGGCAATGAGCAGTTCTTC. Translating gives CASSLAGGPGNEQFF.

The chain combines TRBV11-2 with TRBJ2-5; D possibly uses TRBD1 or TRBD2 (7 bases each). In germline, CDR1 is SGHAT, CDR2 FQNNGV. V was clipped by 5 bases and J by 11 bases, with 24 bases between them. CDR3 size: 15 residues. The CDR3 region is CASSRSSAGGVQQYF. DNA of the CDR3: TGTGCCAGCAGCAGGTCGTCGGCAGGGGGGGTACAGCAGTACTTC.

The chain uses TRBV18 and TRBJ1-2, with TRBD1 as a possible D gene (6 bases). The ends were cut back, 5 bases at V and 2 bases at J, with 18 bases in the middle. This CDR3 spans 16 amino acids. The germline V gene encodes CDR1 KGHSH and CDR2 LQKENI. The CDR3 loop reads CASSSRRTDQNYGYTF. The CDR3 DNA reads TGTGCCAGCTCATCCAGAAGGACAGACCAGAACTATGGCTACACCTTC.

This rearrangement joins TRBV29-1 to TRBJ1-5, with a possible D match to TRBD1 (5 bases). V gave up 7 bases and J gave up 4 bases, with 11 bases separating them. There are 12 residues in the CDR3. Per germline, CDR1 SQVTM and CDR2 ANQGSEA. Here the CDR3 DNA reads TGCAGCGCTGGCGAGGGGAATCAGCCCCAGCATTTT. Translating gives CSAGEGNQPQHF.

The chain employs TRBV2 and TRBJ2-1; D may be TRBD1 or TRBD2 (5 bases each). CDR1 is SNHLY and CDR2 is FYNNEI in the germline V gene. This CDR3 comprises 15 residues. V lost 3 bases to trimming and J lost 3 bases, with 12 bases between them. In DNA form, the CDR3 reads TGTGCCAGCAGTGATGGGGTGGGGGACTACAATGAGCAGTTCTTC. Translation: CASSDGVGDYNEQFF.

The sample holds one count of this clone. The rearrangement links TRBV10-3 to TRBJ1-2, with 8 positions matching TRBD1. The CDR3 has 14 amino acids. Germline CDR1 and CDR2: ENHRY and SYGVKD. Unmatched junction bases numbered 1, after V lost 0 bases and J lost 4 bases. The CDR3 DNA reads TGTGCCATCAGTGAGTCTGACAGGGGCTATGGCTACACCTTC. It encodes CAISESDRGYGYTF.